This TCR beta chain is drawn from a study of OX40 agonist ivuxolimab in advanced cancers. Study findings and constraints: The study found that CD8+ T cells averaged more expanded clones than CD4+.

Assay: immunoSEQ multiplex PCR; the TCRdb copy retains only in-frame clones and omits some. The profile shows fewer than 15,000 clones, roughly 87% of them singletons. Germline V CDR1 and CDR2: LNHDA, SQIVND (reference sequence). This CDR3 spans 13 amino acids. The V end was cut by 3 bases, the J end by 5 bases, with 10 bases between. This clone has a handful of counts. The antigen remains unidentified. This rearrangement joins TRBV19 to TRBJ1-1; D remains unclear. The source is an adult with an advanced solid tumor such as melanoma, head and neck, liver or kidney cancer. The source material was CD4+ or CD8+ T cells sorted from blood, sampled in a trial of the OX40 agonist ivuxolimab. CDR3 nucleotides: TGTGCCAGTAGTATTGGTAAGGCGACTGAAGCTTTCTTT. It codes for CASSIGKATEAFF.